One sample yielded the 15 T cell receptor beta chains listed below, sequenced in a study of blood T cell repertoires in COVID-19 (dated by TCRdb to the early 2020s). Receptor amplification or capture employed the immunoSEQ multiplex PCR assay. This is the immuneACCESS table as TCRdb keeps it, with only in-frame sequences that have V and J called. A part of the clones is gone; compared with another copy, unresolved V genes explain less than half, and the rest is unexplained. The sample yields about 120,000 clones; 70% to 80% were counted once. The top ten clones comprise around 4.1% of the sample. The sample was peripheral blood. The receptors were sampled from an elderly woman with acute or convalescent COVID-19.

The rearrangement links TRBV7-3 to TRBJ2-2; D perhaps matches TRBD2 (7 bases). The CDR3 is 16 amino acids. V lost 1 base, J lost 4 bases, and 13 bases lay in between. Germline V CDR1 and CDR2: SGHTA, FQGTGA. The CDR3 region is CASSLNGGRITGELFF. The CDR3 DNA sequence: TGTGCCAGCAGCTTAAACGGGGGGCGAATCACCGGGGAGCTGTTTTTT.

The rearrangement links TRBV7-2 to TRBJ2-3; 10 bases line up with TRBD1. Per germline, CDR1 SGHTA and CDR2 FQGNSA. CDR3 length equals 16 residues. The junction had 7 bases not matched to a gene; V was cut back by 5 bases and J by 2 bases. Here the CDR3 reads CASSPRTGGITDTQYF. The DNA for the CDR3 is TGTGCCAGCAGCCCTCGGACAGGGGGGATCACAGATACGCAGTATTTT. The variable domain in full, completed from reference TRBV7-2 and TRBJ2-3, reads GAGVSQSPSNKVTEKGKDVELRCDPISGHTALYWYRQSLGQGLEFLIYFQGNSAPDKSGLPSDRFSAERTGGSVSTLTIQRTQQEDSAVYLCASSPRTGGITDTQYFGPGTRLTVL.

The DNA of the CDR3 is TGTGCCAGTACCTTTCGCGGGGGGACACCCTACGAGCAGTACTTC. Protein sequence: CASTFRGGTPYEQYF. The chain combines TRBV6-6 with TRBJ2-7; 8 bases line up with TRBD2. The germline V gene has CDR1 MNHNY and CDR2 SVGAGI (reference sequence). This CDR3 spans 15 amino acids. Losses at the gene ends were 9 bases for V and 2 bases for J; bases not matched to a gene: 12.

This sequence joins TRBV19 and TRBJ1-1; tentatively, D is TRBD1 (6 bases). The CDR3 length is 15 residues. V dropped 4 bases and J dropped 7 bases, with 19 bases sitting between them. Germline lookup yields CDR1 LNHDA and CDR2 SQIVND (reference sequence). CDR3 amino acids: CASSRSGQNRGEAFF. In nucleotides, the CDR3 is TGTGCCAGTAGTAGGTCGGGACAAAACCGAGGTGAAGCTTTCTTT.

The chain couples TRBV9 to TRBJ2-1; D unclear. The V gene's germline CDR1 is SGDLS and CDR2 YYNGEE. V was cut by 4 bases and J by 0 bases, with 11 bases left in between. The CDR3 consists of 15 residues. CDR3 nucleotides: TGTGCCAGCAGCTCCCCGAAACTCTCCTACAATGAGCAGTTCTTC. It codes for CASSSPKLSYNEQFF.

This chain links TRBV6-6 with TRBJ1-6, with 10 bases fitting TRBD1. Germline V CDR1 and CDR2: MNHNY, SVGAGI (reference sequence). The CDR3 has 16 residues. V dropped 0 bases and J dropped 7; count of bases not matched to a gene: 3. The CDR3 DNA is TGTGCCAGCAGTTACTCCCTGGACAGGGGGAATTCACCCCTCCACTTT. It encodes CASSYSLDRGNSPLHF.

The chain is built from TRBV18 and TRBJ2-3; tentative D call: TRBD2 (6 bases). Per germline, CDR1 KGHSH and CDR2 LQKENI. This CDR3 is built from 17 residues. V lost 0 bases, J lost 8 bases, and 21 bases lay in between. CDR3 loop: CASSPPPLAVGPGTQYF. CDR3 in DNA: TGTGCCAGCTCACCACCCCCGTTAGCGGTTGGTCCCGGTACGCAGTATTTT.

The V gene is TRBV4-1, the J gene TRBJ1-1, with D possibly TRBD1 on 5 matching bases. CDR1 MGHRA and CDR2 YSYEKL come from the germline V gene. Trimming shortened V by 0 bases and J by 8 bases, and 13 bases separated the two germline ends. CDR3 length: 14 residues. The CDR3 sequence is CASSQDQGDFEAFF. For the CDR3, the DNA is TGCGCCAGCAGCCAAGATCAAGGGGACTTCGAAGCTTTCTTT.

V usage is TRBV19 and J usage is TRBJ1-5; the D is unclear. In germline, CDR1 is LNHDA, CDR2 SQIVND (reference sequence). The CDR3 length is 14 residues. V lost 2 bases and J 3 bases, leaving 8 bases between the germline ends. The CDR3 DNA reads TGTGCCAGTAGTATACTCCAGGACAATCAGCCCCAGCATTTT. Residues: CASSILQDNQPQHF.

V usage is TRBV4-2 and J usage is TRBJ1-2; the D is unclear. From germline, CDR1 is LGHNA and CDR2 YNFKEQ. The CDR3 contains 15 residues. Trimming removed 1 base from V and 1 base from J, with 10 bases in between. CDR3 loop: CASSQAVSHNYGYTF. CDR3 in DNA: TGTGCCAGCAGCCAAGCTGTGAGTCATAACTATGGCTACACCTTC.

The chain is built from TRBV12-3 or TRBV12-4 and TRBJ2-1; possible D gene TRBD2, 6 bases. The CDR3 runs to 12 residues. V dropped 3 bases and J dropped 9 bases, with 9 bases sitting between them. CDR3 coding DNA: TGTGCCAGCAGTTTCGGGGGACCTGAGCAGTTCTTC. Its protein is CASSFGGPEQFF.

This chain connects TRBV5-1 to TRBJ1-2; TRBD1 agrees at 10 bases. The CDR3 has 16 residues. Germline V gene sequence: CDR1 SGHRS, CDR2 YFSETQ. V lost 0 bases and J lost 2; bases outside the gene matches: 4. CDR3 sequence (DNA): TGCGCCAGCAGCTTGGACCCGGGACAGGGGAACTATGGCTACACCTTC. Translating it yields CASSLDPGQGNYGYTF.

This clone was observed once. The genes are TRBV2 and TRBJ1-1; 10 bases are a match to TRBD1. Losses at the gene ends were 6 bases for V and 0 bases for J; bases not matched to a gene: 7. CDR3 length equals 16 residues. Germline values: CDR1 SNHLY, CDR2 FYNNEI. The CDR3 protein is CASRPGQGILNTEAFF. DNA for the CDR3: TGTGCCAGCAGACCGGGACAGGGGATTCTGAACACTGAAGCTTTCTTT. Filled out from reference TRBV2 and TRBJ1-1, the complete variable domain reads EPEVTQTPSHQVTQMGQEVILRCVPISNHLYFYWYRQILGQKVEFLVSFYNNEISEKSEIFDDQFSVERPDGSNFTLKIRSTKLEDSAMYFCASRPGQGILNTEAFFGQGTRLTVV.

CDR3 in amino acids: CASSQETPAGDGYTF. CDR3 DNA: TGTGCCAGCAGCCAAGAGACACCCGCCGGGGATGGCTACACCTTC. V is TRBV3-1 (or the pseudogene TRBV3-2) and J is TRBJ1-2, with no clear D. Trimming stripped 0 bases from V and 6 bases from J, with 14 bases between. This CDR3 has 15 residues. Germline CDR1 reads LGHDT; CDR2 reads YNNKEL (reference sequence).

The J gene is TRBJ2-1, the V gene TRBV24-1; 10 bases are shared with TRBD2. The CDR3 runs to 17 residues. CDR1 is KGHDR, CDR2 SFDVKD, per germline. Trimming at V came to 4 bases and at J to 6 bases, leaving 11 bases not matched to a gene. The CDR3 loop is CATSDSLEREGPNEQFF. CDR3 sequence (DNA): TGTGCCACCAGTGACTCCTTGGAGCGGGAGGGCCCCAATGAGCAGTTCTTC.